These 21 T cell receptor beta chains originate from one sample sequenced in a study of T cell responses to AZD1222 COVID-19 vaccine. TCRdb keeps only in-frame clones here, not all; method: immunoSEQ multiplex PCR. The sample has some 150,000 clones; over 90% are singletons. The specimen was peripheral blood, collected on day 0 of MenACWY control vaccination. These receptors all come from an adult in good health.

The J gene is TRBJ1-3, the V gene TRBV6-6; no firm D call. The CDR3 totals 13 residues. The V gene's germline CDR1 is MNHNY and CDR2 SVGAGI (reference sequence). Deletions cut 6 bases from V and 6 bases from J, with 12 bases between. This CDR3 reads CASREGLINTIYF. The CDR3 DNA is TGTGCCAGCAGAGAGGGCTTGATAAACACCATATATTTT.

V gene TRBV6-1 combines with J gene TRBJ1-2, with D possibly being TRBD1 (6 bases). Germline V CDR1 and CDR2: MNHNS, SASEGT. The length of the CDR3 is 15 residues. The V gene lost 2 bases and the J gene lost 3 bases, with 13 bases spanning the gap. The CDR3 DNA sequence: TGTGCCAGCAGTGAACTTGGAGGGGGTCACTATGGCTACACCTTC. Residues: CASSELGGGHYGYTF.

This clone was seen a handful of times. The CDR3 sequence: CASSPRDRGYNEQFF. CDR3 in DNA: TGTGCCAGCAGCCCCCGGGACAGGGGGTACAATGAGCAGTTCTTC. V gene TRBV7-2 combines with J gene TRBJ2-1, with TRBD1 matching 11 bases. This CDR3 spans 15 amino acids. The J segment lost 4 bases and the V segment lost 5 bases, leaving 4 bases of the junction unmatched. CDR1 and CDR2 from the germline V gene are SGHTA and FQGNSA.

The count of this clone is one. V is TRBV6-5 and J is TRBJ1-1, with D possibly TRBD1 on 5 matching bases. This CDR3 region has 15 residues. The V end was cut by 6 bases, the J end by 1 base, with 15 bases between. Germline CDR1 and CDR2: MNHEY and SVGAGI. CDR3 DNA: TGTGCCAGCAGGCCCTTTGGGGGGGGGAACACTGAAGCTTTCTTT. The encoded protein is CASRPFGGGNTEAFF.

The chain is built from TRBV9 and TRBJ1-3, with D tentatively TRBD1 (6 bases). CDR1 is SGDLS, CDR2 YYNGEE, per germline. Trimming removed 4 bases from V and 3 bases from J, with 14 bases in between. This CDR3 comprises 15 residues. As DNA, the CDR3 is TGTGCCAGCAGCATAAATCGACAGGTTGGAAACACCATATATTTT. It encodes CASSINRQVGNTIYF. Filled out from reference TRBV9 and TRBJ1-3, the complete variable domain reads DSGVTQTPKHLITATGQRVTLRCSPRSGDLSVYWYQQSLDQGLQFLIQYYNGEERAKGNILERFSAQQFPDLHSELNLSSLELGDSALYFCASSINRQVGNTIYFGEGSWLTVV.

This chain links TRBV6-6 with TRBJ2-7, with D perhaps TRBD2 (6 bases). V lost 2 bases and J lost 7, with 15 bases in between. This CDR3 has 14 residues. Germline CDR1 and CDR2: MNHNY and SVGAGI (reference sequence). In nucleotides, the CDR3 is TGTGCCAGCAGTTACCGTGGCCCCGGAGGGGAGCAGTACTTC. Protein sequence: CASSYRGPGGEQYF.

The rearrangement links TRBV6-5 to TRBJ2-7; 7 nucleotides align to TRBD2. The V and J ends lost 5 bases and 4 bases, in that order; junction bases with no gene match: 11. From germline, CDR1 is MNHEY and CDR2 SVGAGI. CDR3 length: 15 residues. DNA for the CDR3: TGTGCCAGCAGTAGCGGGACCTCTTTGTTATACGAGCAGTACTTC. Encoded protein: CASSSGTSLLYEQYF.

The gene calls are TRBV12-3 or TRBV12-4 and TRBJ2-1; D is perhaps TRBD2 (6 bases). Trimming stripped 6 bases from V and 12 bases from J, with 15 bases between. CDR3 length equals 12 residues. The CDR3 DNA follows: TGTGCCAGCAGGGTCCGCGGGGTGGGGCAGTTCTTC. This gives the protein CASRVRGVGQFF.

This rearrangement joins TRBV6-2 or TRBV6-3 to TRBJ2-1; a weak D match, TRBD2 (5 bases). The CDR3 runs 12 residues. Per germline, CDR1 MNHEY and CDR2 SVGEGT. Trimming removed 6 bases from V and 9 bases from J, with 12 bases in between. The CDR3 bases are TGTGCCAGCAGCTCCACTAGGATTGAGCAGTTCTTC. It encodes CASSSTRIEQFF.

V usage is TRBV18 and J usage is TRBJ1-2, with TRBD1 matching over 10 bases. V dropped 0 bases and J dropped 6; count of bases not matched to a gene: 4. Germline V gene data show CDR1 as KGHSH and CDR2 as LQKENI. CDR3 length equals 15 residues. CDR3: CASSPPGQGKNGYTF. As DNA, the CDR3 is TGTGCCAGCTCACCACCGGGACAGGGGAAGAATGGCTACACCTTC.

This chain uses TRBV28 with TRBJ1-5, with D unresolved. The CDR3 has 15 residues. V shed 7 bases and J shed 3 bases, with 16 bases lying between them. Germline loops: CDR1 MDHEN, CDR2 SYDVKM. CDR3 sequence: CASNPTGIDNQPQHF. For the CDR3, the DNA is TGTGCCAGCAATCCTACGGGGATTGACAATCAGCCCCAGCATTTT. The whole variable domain, filled in from reference TRBV28 and TRBJ1-5, reads DVKVTQSSRYLVKRTGEKVFLECVQDMDHENMFWYRQDPGLGLRLIYFSYDVKMKEKGDIPEGYSVSREKKERFSLILESASTNQTSMYLCASNPTGIDNQPQHFGDGTRLSIL.

This chain joins TRBV5-1 and TRBJ2-3; perhaps TRBD1 as D (5 bases). Trimming stripped 0 bases from V and 0 bases from J, with 14 bases between. This CDR3 has 17 residues. CDR1 is SGHRS, CDR2 YFSETQ, per germline. The CDR3 protein is CASSLDAAGLSTDTQYF. The CDR3 nucleotides read TGCGCCAGCAGCTTGGATGCGGCAGGGTTGAGCACAGATACGCAGTATTTT.

The chain has TRBV2 and TRBJ2-2; D call uncertain. The V gene lost 4 bases and the J gene lost 3 bases, with 15 bases spanning the gap. The CDR3 consists of 16 residues. Germline loops: CDR1 SNHLY, CDR2 FYNNEI. The CDR3: CASSVRPLGDTGELFF. CDR3 nucleotide sequence: TGTGCCAGCAGTGTCCGTCCGCTTGGGGACACCGGGGAGCTGTTTTTT.

This sequence joins TRBV19 and TRBJ1-3, with 10 bases lining up with TRBD1. The V segment lost 6 bases and the J segment 0 bases; nucleotides outside the gene matches: 11. CDR1 and CDR2 from the germline V gene are LNHDA and SQIVND (reference sequence). This CDR3 has 18 amino acids. The CDR3 loop reads CASSPPGQGYFSGNTIYF. The CDR3 region has the DNA TGTGCCAGTAGCCCTCCGGGACAGGGGTATTTCTCTGGAAACACCATATATTTT. Drawing the rest from reference TRBV19 and TRBJ1-3, the complete variable domain is DGGITQSPKYLFRKEGQNVTLSCEQNLNHDAMYWYRQDPGQGLRLIYYSQIVNDFQKGDIAEGYSVSREKKESFPLTVTSAQKNPTAFYLCASSPPGQGYFSGNTIYFGEGSWLTVV.

This clone has just a few counts. The chain recombines TRBV4-3 with TRBJ1-6, with D hard to call. CDR3 length equals 15 residues. Germline V gene data show CDR1 as LGHNA and CDR2 as YSLEER. V lost 0 bases, J lost 10 bases, and 13 bases lay in between. CDR3 amino acids: CASSQDLGYGSPLHF. As DNA, the CDR3 is TGCGCCAGCAGCCAAGATTTAGGGTACGGCTCACCCCTCCACTTT.

The genes are TRBV7-8 and TRBJ1-2; weak D call: TRBD1 (5 bases). V lost 5 bases to trimming and J lost 3 bases, with 10 bases between them. The CDR3 consists of 13 residues. CDR1 is SGHVS and CDR2 is FQNEAQ in the germline V gene. The CDR3 coding sequence is TGTGCCAGCAGCCGGGGGGGTGACTATGGCTACACCTTC. The encoded protein is CASSRGGDYGYTF.

CDR3 residues: CASIGGPGYEQYF. CDR3 nucleotide sequence: TGTGCCAGCATAGGAGGGCCCGGCTACGAGCAGTACTTC. This sequence joins TRBV28 and TRBJ2-7; possible D gene TRBD2, 6 bases. The CDR3 spans 13 residues. Looked up from germline, CDR1 is MDHEN and CDR2 is SYDVKM. Trimming removed 7 bases from V and 3 bases from J, with 13 bases in between.

CDR3 loop: CASSLDRAKDTQYF. The CDR3 DNA reads TGTGCCAGCAGCTTGGACAGGGCCAAAGATACGCAGTATTTT. The chain uses TRBV5-5 and TRBJ2-3; D is possibly TRBD1 (6 bases). V was clipped by 0 bases and J by 5 bases, with 10 bases between them. Germline-derived CDR1 and CDR2 are SGHKS and YYEKEE (reference sequence). CDR3 length: 14 residues.

V and J are TRBV4-2 and TRBJ2-7, with TRBD2 matching 9 bases. This CDR3 has 16 residues. Germline values: CDR1 LGHNA, CDR2 YNFKEQ. The ends lost 2 bases at V and 0 bases at J; junction bases unmatched: 5. The CDR3 sequence is CASSQISGGSSYEQYF. CDR3 DNA: TGTGCCAGCAGCCAAATTAGCGGGGGTAGCTCCTACGAGCAGTACTTC.

The chain combines TRBV6-1 with TRBJ2-2; D may correspond to TRBD1 or TRBD2 (5 bases each). The CDR3 length is 15 residues. Trimming shortened V by 2 bases and J by 7 bases, and 14 bases separated the two germline ends. CDR1 is MNHNS and CDR2 is SASEGT in the germline V gene. The CDR3 region is CASSESGAFGGELFF. CDR3 bases: TGTGCCAGCAGTGAATCCGGGGCATTCGGCGGGGAGCTGTTTTTT.

The chain carries TRBV6-5 and TRBJ1-1, with unresolved D. The germline V gene encodes CDR1 MNHEY and CDR2 SVGAGI. Trimming removed 7 bases from V and 1 base from J, with 13 bases in between. The CDR3 is made up of 14 amino acids. Here the CDR3 reads CASKEPGENTEAFF. For the CDR3, the DNA is TGTGCCAGCAAAGAACCAGGAGAGAACACTGAAGCTTTCTTT.